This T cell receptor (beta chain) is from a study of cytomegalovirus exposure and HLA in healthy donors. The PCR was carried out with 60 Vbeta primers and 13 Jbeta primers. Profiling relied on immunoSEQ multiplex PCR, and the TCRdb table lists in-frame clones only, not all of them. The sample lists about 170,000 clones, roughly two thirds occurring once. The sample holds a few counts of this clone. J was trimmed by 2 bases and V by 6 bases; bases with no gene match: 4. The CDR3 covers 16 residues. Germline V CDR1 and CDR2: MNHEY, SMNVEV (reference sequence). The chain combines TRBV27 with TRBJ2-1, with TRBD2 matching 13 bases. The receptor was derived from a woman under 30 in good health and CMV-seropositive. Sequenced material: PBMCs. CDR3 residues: CASRPTSGGTYNEQFF. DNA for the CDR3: TGTGCCAGCAGGCCGACTAGCGGGGGGACCTACAATGAGCAGTTCTTC.